This TCR beta chain was documented in a study of neurological immune-mediated disorders (dated by TCRdb to 2018 to 2020). Regarding the study in general: Among the roughly 34 multiple sclerosis patients, roughly 31 had relapsing-remitting MS and 3 had secondary progressive MS. The study compared peripheral blood TCR-beta repertoires of HTLV-I-associated myelopathy (HAM/TSP) patients, multiple sclerosis patients and healthy controls using UMI-based sequencing. The 106 TCR-beta libraries covered PBMC samples along with longitudinal samples, technical triplicates, and paired sorted CD4+ and CD8+ T-cell subsets. Of the approximately 70 subjects in the cohort, some 14 were HAM/TSP patients, roughly 35 were multiple sclerosis patients, and some 20 were healthy controls.

cDNA synthesis used template-switch 5'RACE with a primer carrying a 10-nucleotide random unique molecular identifier tagging each TCR transcript. Every sequencing run yielded over 170 million TCR-beta sequences covering 15-18 subjects. The RNeasy kit was used for extraction of total RNA. Using the KAPA Real-time Library Amplification kit, TCR-beta VDJ regions were amplified with primers for the TCR constant region and the 5'RACE anchor. Sample indexes and Illumina adaptors were added in a first PCR, after which library yield was increased in a second PCR. After purification with Ampure beads, the TCR product of roughly 650 bp was size-selected on a 2% E-gel SizeSelection system. Before pooling, libraries had their quality checked on a Bioanalyzer, their concentration measured with Qubit, and their quantity determined with the Kapa Library Quantification kit. Libraries were sequenced paired-end 2 x 150 bp on an Illumina HiSeq 2500. To increase sequence diversity, 25-30% phiX was spiked into each library pool. The authors' analysis ran thus. The UMI-based MiGEC pipeline processed quality-filtered reads and removed over 80% of raw TCR sequences during error correction. VDJ genes were aligned to IMGT germline references, and clonotypes were defined by unique CDR3 amino acid sequence plus V-J genes. Clonal expansion, Shannon diversity, and CDR3 relatedness (CalcPairwiseDistances, ClusterSamples) were evaluated with VDJtools, and phylogenetic trees were built with CLCbio workbench. A clone was classed as expanded if it had 8 or more unique UMIs, a cutoff based on coefficient-of-variation modelling across technical triplicates. TCRdb trimmed public reads at Q25 via fastp, called clones via MiXCR and kept in-frame beta chains. Identical CDR3 proteins give one entry, which carries the most common genes and DNA. Here the V and J calls rest on TCRdb's processing, not on the authors' analysis. The sample table contains tens of thousands of distinct CDR3 sequences; only one count was recorded for 5% to 6% of them. The ten largest clones take up 2% to 2.5% of the sample.

Broader findings and caveats from the paper: No identical CDR3 amino acid sequences were shared among expanded clones across subjects, suggesting private TCR-beta repertoires in all groups. TCR clonal expansion was highest in HAM/TSP patients and lowest in MS patients, with MS patients falling below even healthy controls. In a phylogenetic analysis, the repertoires of 18 out of 34 MS patients fell into a single cluster of related CDR3 sequences, pointing to a possible signature at the repertoire level. No association of the MS cluster with clinical or MRI features was observed, and the need for larger cohorts was stated by the authors.

There are 13 amino acids in the CDR3, from cysteine to phenylalanine inclusive. The CDR3 DNA has 39 bases and is translated from base 1. Deletion took 5 bases off V and 0 bases off J, with a span of 7 bases between the germline ends. CDR1 and CDR2 (SGHVS, FNYEAQ) derive from the germline V gene. This clonotype was seen repeatedly, ten times or more. Its antigen remains unidentified. Qualities for individual bases were not recorded, and no much larger clone is one base off. For the unsorted PBMC libraries, 2 million PBMCs were stored in RNAlater at -80 degrees C until RNA extraction and were used to generate the libraries. Multiple sclerosis patients were enrolled in a US clinical protocol evaluating disease progression by magnetic resonance imaging. Peripheral blood underwent Ficoll-Hypaque density gradient centrifugation to isolate PBMCs, which were then cryopreserved in liquid nitrogen.

The clonotype originates from a woman between 25 and 40 years old with multiple sclerosis. The sequenced sample consisted of PBMCs. The receptor chain draws on TRBV7-6 and TRBJ2-5; the D gene assignment is ambiguous. The DNA reads TGTGCCAGCAGCCTGCGATACCAAGAGACCCAGTACTTC. The resulting protein is CASSLRYQETQYF.